This is a list of T cell receptor beta chains from one sample in a study of blood T cell repertoires in COVID-19. Sequenced by immunoSEQ multiplex PCR; TCRdb stores in-frame clones only, minus some. This sample has around 300,000 clones, with roughly 89% found just once. Sequencing input: peripheral blood. The receptors were sampled from a man aged 45-65 years with acute or convalescent COVID-19. CDR3s include the opening cysteine and the closing phenylalanine or tryptophan. A D gene is named only where the DNA matches it firmly. Not every row has a clone size; where given, it reads once, few, many or a size class.

>TRBV9|-|TRBJ2-2|TRBD2
TGTGCCAGCAGCGTAGAAGCGGGGGTCACCGGGGAGCTGTTTTTT
CASSVEAGVTGELFF
>TRBV6-5|-|TRBJ1-2|TRBD1
TGTGCCAGCAGTCCGGGGACAGGGTTTGCCTATGGCTACACCTTC
CASSPGTGFAYGYTF
>TRBV6-5|-|TRBJ1-2|-
TGTGCCATTCCGCCGGGTCCACGGGACTATGGCTACACCTTC
CAIPPGPRDYGYTF
>TRBV4-1|-|TRBJ1-2|TRBD1
TGCGCCAGCAGCCAAGTGACTGACAGGGGTCGTTACACCTTC
CASSQVTDRGRYTF
>TRBV7-9|-|TRBJ2-2|-
TGTGCCAGCAGTGTATACAGGCCGAACACCGGGGAGCTGTTTTTT
CASSVYRPNTGELFF
>TRBV9|-|TRBJ1-3|TRBD1
TGTGCCAGCAGCGTAGGGACAGGGGGAAACACCATATATTTT
CASSVGTGGNTIYF
>TRBV19|once|TRBJ1-5|TRBD1
TGTGCCAGTAGCCCGGAAGGACAGGGTGTAAGGCAGCCCCAGCATTTT
CASSPEGQGVRQPQHF
>TRBV7-8|-|TRBJ1-6|-
TGTGCCAGCAGACCAGGCGAACCCTACTATAATTCACCCCTCCACTTT
CASRPGEPYYNSPLHF
>TRBV5-4|-|TRBJ2-5|-
TGTGCCAGCAGCTTGGGGTCTAGAACCCAAGAGACCCAGTACTTC
CASSLGSRTQETQYF
>TRBV10-2|-|TRBJ1-4|-
TGCGCCTCCAGTCTCAATGAAAAACTGTTTTTT
CASSLNEKLFF
>TRBV19|-|TRBJ2-2|TRBD2
TGTGCCACCCACAGGGCGGGACTAGCGACAGACACCGGGGAGCTGTTTTTT
CATHRAGLATDTGELFF
>TRBV5-1|-|TRBJ2-5|TRBD2
TGCGCCAGCAGCACTAGCGGGGGACCCCAAGAGACCCAGTACTTC
CASSTSGGPQETQYF
>TRBV6-2/TRBV6-3|-|TRBJ1-2|TRBD1
TGTGCCAGCAGTTACTCGATTGGGACAGGGAATGGCTACACCTTC
CASSYSIGTGNGYTF
>TRBV11-3|-|TRBJ2-5|-
TGTGCCAGCAGTATCCAGGGTAGGGAGACCCAGTACTTC
CASSIQGRETQYF
>TRBV18|-|TRBJ1-6|TRBD1
TGTGCCAGCTCACCCTCAGACAGGGAATATTCACCCCTCCACTTT
CASSPSDREYSPLHF